A single sample is the source of the 13 T cell receptor beta chains below, sequenced in a study of radiation and T cells in renal cell carcinoma. The table came from immunoSEQ multiplex PCR; TCRdb's copy has only in-frame clones and leaves some out. The table lists some 21,000 clones, under 65% of them singletons, with about a fifth in the top ten. The treatment denotes: treatment-naive control, cytoreductive nephrectomy. The specimen comprised tumor tissue, sampled from a patient whose treatment was nephrectomy without radiotherapy. Source of these receptors: a human donor with renal cell carcinoma.

This clone has a count of ten or more. This chain connects TRBV2 to TRBJ2-2; tentatively, D is TRBD2 (6 bases). Trimming left V 7 bases short and J 0 bases short, with 12 bases between. Germline lookup yields CDR1 SNHLY and CDR2 FYNNEI. The CDR3 contains 15 residues. The CDR3 spells CASTRTTTNTGELFF. The CDR3 DNA is TGTGCCAGCACTCGGACTACAACGAACACCGGGGAGCTGTTTTTT.

As to this clone: Compared with germline, one end of the junction differs, possibly owing to a read error. The J gene is TRBJ1-1, the V gene TRBV18; D is unclear. The CDR3 spans 13 residues. Germline V lookup: CDR1 KGHSH, CDR2 LQKENI. CDR3 sequence: CASSKDLNTEAFF. CDR3 nucleotide sequence: TGTGCCAGCTCTAAGGACCTGAATACTGAAGCTTTCTTT.

V usage is TRBV5-6 and J usage is TRBJ2-2; 7 positions match TRBD1. CDR3 length: 14 residues. With V trimmed by 0 bases and J by 4 bases, 0 bases remained unmatched. Germline values: CDR1 SGHDT, CDR2 YYEEEE. CDR3 region: CASSLAGGTGELFF. The CDR3 nucleotides are TGTGCCAGCAGCTTGGCAGGGGGCACCGGGGAGCTGTTTTTT.

This chain links TRBV6-5 with TRBJ2-7; 9 bases align to TRBD1. CDR1 is MNHEY, CDR2 SVGAGI, per germline. The CDR3 is made up of 14 amino acids. The J segment lost 7 bases and the V segment lost 3 bases, leaving 7 bases of the junction unmatched. This CDR3 is CASSYNRGREEQYF. The DNA for the CDR3 is TGTGCCAGCAGTTATAACAGGGGGCGCGAGGAGCAGTACTTC.

This clone was counted between two and nine times. Other DNA sequences of this sample code for an identical CDR3. The V gene is TRBV7-9, the J gene TRBJ2-7; D tentatively reads TRBD1 or TRBD2 (5 bases each). Trimming pared 8 bases from V and 1 base from J, leaving 9 bases between. Germline CDR1 and CDR2: SEHNR and FQNEAQ (reference sequence). The CDR3 loop spans 12 amino acids. CDR3 in DNA: TGTGCCAGCGGGGACGGATCCTACGAGCAGTACTTC. Protein: CASGDGSYEQYF.

This clone was seen more than once but under ten times. The chain joins TRBV6-5 to TRBJ1-2, with no clear D. The CDR3 totals 15 residues. The V gene lost 0 bases and the J gene lost 8 bases, with 16 bases spanning the gap. In germline, CDR1 is MNHEY, CDR2 SVGAGI. CDR3 sequence (DNA): TGTGCCAGCAGTTACTCCCCTAGACTCGGTGGAGGCTACACCTTC. Translation: CASSYSPRLGGGYTF.

As DNA, the CDR3 is TGTGCCAGCAGGGTAACAGGGTCCACCGGGGAGCTGTTTTTT. Translating gives CASRVTGSTGELFF. The rearrangement links TRBV6-6 to TRBJ2-2; TRBD1 is a possible D gene (6 bases). The CDR3 runs to 14 residues. The germline V gene encodes CDR1 MNHNY and CDR2 SVGAGI (reference sequence). Trimming cost V 6 bases and J 4 bases, with 12 bases left between them.

The V call is TRBV7-2, the J call TRBJ2-7, with 8 bases fitting TRBD1. The CDR3 extends over 16 amino acids. Trimming removed 1 base from V and 0 bases from J; junction bases left unmatched: 5. Germline lookup yields CDR1 SGHTA and CDR2 FQGNSA. Here the CDR3 reads CASSLELGQGSYEQYF. The CDR3 DNA follows: TGTGCCAGCAGCTTAGAGTTAGGACAGGGCTCCTACGAGCAGTACTTC.

This chain uses TRBV6-5 with TRBJ1-2; 7 nucleotides agree with TRBD1. The length of the CDR3 is 15 residues. Germline V gene data show CDR1 as MNHEY and CDR2 as SVGAGI. The junction had 4 bases not matched to a gene; V was cut back by 0 bases and J by 3 bases. CDR3 DNA: TGTGCCAGCAGTTACTCGAGGGGGCCAGACTATGGCTACACCTTC. Amino acid sequence: CASSYSRGPDYGYTF.

This clone was seen once. V usage is TRBV4-3 and J usage is TRBJ1-2; no reliable D call. Germline loops: CDR1 LGHNA, CDR2 YSLEER. V shed 4 bases and J shed 4 bases, with 10 bases lying between them. There are 13 residues in the CDR3. The CDR3 loop is CASSRESSYGYTF. The CDR3, as DNA: TGCGCCAGCAGCCGGGAATCCTCCTATGGCTACACCTTC.

This clone came up once. This sequence joins TRBV7-2 and TRBJ2-5; 9 bases agree with TRBD2. The V and J ends lost 4 bases and 4 bases, in that order; junction bases with no gene match: 10. Germline-derived CDR1 and CDR2 are SGHTA and FQGNSA. CDR3 length equals 16 residues. The DNA of the CDR3 is TGTGCCAGCAGCTACTCGGCTGCGGGGGGGCGAGAGACCCAGTACTTC. Protein: CASSYSAAGGRETQYF.

The rearrangement uses TRBV4-2 and TRBJ1-3, with D possibly matching TRBD1 (5 bases). The CDR3 is 15 residues long. Trimming removed 0 bases at V and 0 bases at J, with 6 bases between. Per the germline V gene, CDR1 is LGHNA and CDR2 is YNFKEQ. The CDR3 sequence is CASSQDRGSGNTIYF. The CDR3 DNA follows: TGTGCCAGCAGCCAAGATAGGGGCTCTGGAAACACCATATATTTT.

The chain uses TRBV7-2 and TRBJ2-5; D is uncertain. The CDR3 is made up of 15 amino acids. V was trimmed by 1 base and J by 0 bases, leaving 9 bases between them. Germline V lookup: CDR1 SGHTA, CDR2 FQGNSA. In DNA, the CDR3 is TGTGCCAGCAGCTTAGAGGCCCGGAACCAAGAGACCCAGTACTTC. Its protein is CASSLEARNQETQYF.